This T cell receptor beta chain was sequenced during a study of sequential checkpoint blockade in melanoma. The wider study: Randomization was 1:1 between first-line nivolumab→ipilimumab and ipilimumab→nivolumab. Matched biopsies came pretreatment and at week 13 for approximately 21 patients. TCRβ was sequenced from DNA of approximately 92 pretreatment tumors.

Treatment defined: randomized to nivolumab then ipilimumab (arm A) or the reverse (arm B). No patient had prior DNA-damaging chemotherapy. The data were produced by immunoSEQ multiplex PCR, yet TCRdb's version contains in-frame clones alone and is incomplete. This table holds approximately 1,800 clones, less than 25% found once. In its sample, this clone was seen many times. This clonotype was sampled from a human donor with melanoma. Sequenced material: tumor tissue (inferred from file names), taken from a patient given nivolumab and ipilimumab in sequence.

This CDR3 reads CASSPDPGRGDTQYF. The CDR3 nucleotides are TGTGCCAGCAGCCCCGACCCAGGACGAGGAGATACGCAGTATTTT. The rearrangement links TRBV11-3 to TRBJ2-3; D unclear. CDR3 length equals 15 residues. The V end lost 5 bases, the J end lost 5 bases, and 17 bases lay between the germline ends. In germline, CDR1 is SGHNT, CDR2 YENEEA.